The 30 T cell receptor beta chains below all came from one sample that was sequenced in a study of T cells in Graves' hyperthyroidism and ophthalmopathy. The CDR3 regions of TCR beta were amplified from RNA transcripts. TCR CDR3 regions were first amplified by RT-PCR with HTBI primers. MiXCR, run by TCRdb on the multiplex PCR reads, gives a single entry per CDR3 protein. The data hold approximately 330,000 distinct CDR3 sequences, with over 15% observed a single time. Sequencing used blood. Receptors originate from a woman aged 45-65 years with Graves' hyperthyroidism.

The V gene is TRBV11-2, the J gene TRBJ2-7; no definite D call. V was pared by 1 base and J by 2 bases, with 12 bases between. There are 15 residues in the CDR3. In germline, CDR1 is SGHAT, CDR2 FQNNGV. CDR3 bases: TGTGCCAGCAGCTTAGTCCCTGTCTCCACCTACGAGCAGTACTTC. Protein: CASSLVPVSTYEQYF.

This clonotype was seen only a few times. The CDR3 sequence: CSVDSAGNTIYF. As DNA, the CDR3 is TGCAGCGTTGACAGTGCGGGAAACACCATATATTTT. The gene calls are TRBV29-1 and TRBJ1-3; D remains ambiguous. The CDR3 consists of 12 residues. Germline V gene sequence: CDR1 SQVTM, CDR2 ANQGSEA. Between the trimmed V and J ends, which lost 3 bases and 4 bases, there was a span of 7 bases.

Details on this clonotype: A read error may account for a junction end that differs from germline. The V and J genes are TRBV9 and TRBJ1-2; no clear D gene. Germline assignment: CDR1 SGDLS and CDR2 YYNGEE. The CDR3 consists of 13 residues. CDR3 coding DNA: TGCGCCAGCAGCTTGGGGTATTTCGATGGCTACACCTTC. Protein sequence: CASSLGYFDGYTF. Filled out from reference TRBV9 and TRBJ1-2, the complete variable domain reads DSGVTQTPKHLITATGQRVTLRCSPRSGDLSVYWYQQSLDQGLQFLIQYYNGEERAKGNILERFSAQQFPDLHSELNLSSLELGDSALYFCASSLGYFDGYTFGSGTRLTVV.

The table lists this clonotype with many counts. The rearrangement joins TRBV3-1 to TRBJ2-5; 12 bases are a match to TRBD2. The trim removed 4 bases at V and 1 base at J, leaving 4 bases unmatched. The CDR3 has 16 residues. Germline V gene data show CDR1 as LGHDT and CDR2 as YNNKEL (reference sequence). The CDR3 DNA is TGTGCCAGCAGCCTGGGACTAGCGGGCCTCCAAGAGACCCAGTACTTC. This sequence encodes CASSLGLAGLQETQYF.

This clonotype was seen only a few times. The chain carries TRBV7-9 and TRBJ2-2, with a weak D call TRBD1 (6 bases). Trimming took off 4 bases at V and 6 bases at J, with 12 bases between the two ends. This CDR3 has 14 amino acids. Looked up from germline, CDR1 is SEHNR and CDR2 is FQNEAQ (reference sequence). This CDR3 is CASSSRGGSGELFF. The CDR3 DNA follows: TGTGCCAGCAGCTCCCGAGGGGGATCCGGGGAGCTGTTTTTT.

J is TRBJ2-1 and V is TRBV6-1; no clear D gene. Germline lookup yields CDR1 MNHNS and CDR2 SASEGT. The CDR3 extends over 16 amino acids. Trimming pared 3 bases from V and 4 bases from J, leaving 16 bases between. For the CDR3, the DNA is TGTGCCAGCAGTGAGATAGGCGGTCAGAGTTACAATGAGCAGTTCTTC. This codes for CASSEIGGQSYNEQFF.

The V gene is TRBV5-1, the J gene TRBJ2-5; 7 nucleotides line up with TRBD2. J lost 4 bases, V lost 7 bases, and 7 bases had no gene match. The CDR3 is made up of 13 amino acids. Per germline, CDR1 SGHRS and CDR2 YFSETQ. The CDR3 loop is CASGAGVGETQYF. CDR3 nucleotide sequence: TGCGCCAGCGGGGCGGGAGTGGGAGAGACCCAGTACTTC.

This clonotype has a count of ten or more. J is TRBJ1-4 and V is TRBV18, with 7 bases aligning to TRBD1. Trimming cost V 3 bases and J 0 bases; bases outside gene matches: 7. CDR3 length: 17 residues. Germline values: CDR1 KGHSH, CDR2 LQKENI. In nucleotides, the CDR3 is TGTGCCAGCTCACCCCCCGGGACAGCCGCAACTAATGAAAAACTGTTTTTT. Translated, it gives CASSPPGTAATNEKLFF.

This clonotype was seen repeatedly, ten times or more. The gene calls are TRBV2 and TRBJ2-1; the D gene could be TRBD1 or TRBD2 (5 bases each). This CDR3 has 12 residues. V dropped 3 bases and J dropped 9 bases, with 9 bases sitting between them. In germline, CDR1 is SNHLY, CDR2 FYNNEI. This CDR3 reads CASSDRGLEQFF. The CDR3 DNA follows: TGTGCCAGCAGTGACCGGGGCCTTGAGCAGTTCTTC.

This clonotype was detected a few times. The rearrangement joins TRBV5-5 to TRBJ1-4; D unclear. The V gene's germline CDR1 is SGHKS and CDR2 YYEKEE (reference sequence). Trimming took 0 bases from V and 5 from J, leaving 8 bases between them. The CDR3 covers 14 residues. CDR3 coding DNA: TGTGCCAGCAGCTTGGTTGGGCTCAATGAAAAACTGTTTTTT. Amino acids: CASSLVGLNEKLFF.

In nucleotides, the CDR3 is TGTGCCAGCAGCTTAAATAGCGGGAGTAGCTACGAGCAGTACTTC. As protein: CASSLNSGSSYEQYF. The chain combines TRBV9 with TRBJ2-7; 9 bases align to TRBD2. This CDR3 is 15 amino acids long. Germline-derived CDR1 and CDR2 are SGDLS and YYNGEE. Trimming at V came to 4 bases and at J to 3 bases, leaving 8 bases not matched to a gene.

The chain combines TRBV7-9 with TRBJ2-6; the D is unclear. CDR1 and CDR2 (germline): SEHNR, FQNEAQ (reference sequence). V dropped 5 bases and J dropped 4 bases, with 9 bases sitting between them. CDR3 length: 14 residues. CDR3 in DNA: TGTGCCAGCAGCCCAACGACAGGGGCCAACGTCCTGACTTTC. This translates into CASSPTTGANVLTF. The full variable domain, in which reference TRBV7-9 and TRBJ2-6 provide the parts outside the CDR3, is DTGVSQNPRHKITKRGQNVTFRCDPISEHNRLYWYRQTLGQGPEFLTYFQNEAQLEKSRLLSDRFSAERPKGSFSTLEIQRTEQGDSAMYLCASSPTTGANVLTFGAGSRLTVL.

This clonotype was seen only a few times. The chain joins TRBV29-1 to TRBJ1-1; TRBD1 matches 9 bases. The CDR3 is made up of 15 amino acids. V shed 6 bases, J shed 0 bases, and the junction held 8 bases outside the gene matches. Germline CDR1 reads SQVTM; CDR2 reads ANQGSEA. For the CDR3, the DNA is TGCAGCGTACAGGGGGCAGGAGGACTGAACACTGAAGCTTTCTTT. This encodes CSVQGAGGLNTEAFF.

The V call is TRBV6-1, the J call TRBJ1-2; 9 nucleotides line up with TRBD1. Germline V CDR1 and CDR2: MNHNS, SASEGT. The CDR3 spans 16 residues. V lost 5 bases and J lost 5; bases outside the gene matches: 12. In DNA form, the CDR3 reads TGTGCCAGCAGTTCCCCCCGGGACAGGGTTAATTATGGCTACACCTTC. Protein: CASSSPRDRVNYGYTF.

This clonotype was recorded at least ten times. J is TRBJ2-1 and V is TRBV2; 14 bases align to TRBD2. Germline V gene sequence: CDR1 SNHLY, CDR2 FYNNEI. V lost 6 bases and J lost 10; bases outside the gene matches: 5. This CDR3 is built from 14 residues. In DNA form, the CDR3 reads TGTGCCAGCAGCCCGGGACTAGCGGGGGCCGAGCAGTTCTTC. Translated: CASSPGLAGAEQFF.

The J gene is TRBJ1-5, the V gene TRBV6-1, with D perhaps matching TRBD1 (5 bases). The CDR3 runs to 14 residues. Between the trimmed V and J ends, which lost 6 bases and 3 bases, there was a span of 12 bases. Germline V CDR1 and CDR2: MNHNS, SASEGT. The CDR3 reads CASRVGHFNQPQHF. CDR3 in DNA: TGTGCCAGCAGGGTAGGACATTTCAATCAGCCCCAGCATTTT.

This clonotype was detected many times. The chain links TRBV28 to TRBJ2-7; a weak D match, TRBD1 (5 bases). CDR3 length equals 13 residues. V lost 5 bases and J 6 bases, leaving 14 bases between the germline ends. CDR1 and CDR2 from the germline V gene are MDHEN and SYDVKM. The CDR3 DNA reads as TGTGCCAGCAGTGTAGCAGGGCGTGCCGAGCAGTACTTC. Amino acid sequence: CASSVAGRAEQYF.

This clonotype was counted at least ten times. As DNA, the CDR3 is TGTGCCAGCAGTTATAGGGATGAAAAACTGTTTTTT. Its protein is CASSYRDEKLFF. The chain combines TRBV6-2 or TRBV6-3 with TRBJ1-4; D ambiguous. The germline V and J ends were trimmed by 3 bases and 6 bases, with 5 bases remaining between them. CDR1 is MNHEY, CDR2 SVGEGT, per germline. There are 12 residues in the CDR3.

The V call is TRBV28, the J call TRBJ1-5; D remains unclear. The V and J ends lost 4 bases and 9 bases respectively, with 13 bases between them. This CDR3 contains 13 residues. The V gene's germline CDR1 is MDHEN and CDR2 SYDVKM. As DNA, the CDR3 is TGTGCCAGCAGTTCCCCCGACGTAGTGCCCCAGCATTTT. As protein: CASSSPDVVPQHF.

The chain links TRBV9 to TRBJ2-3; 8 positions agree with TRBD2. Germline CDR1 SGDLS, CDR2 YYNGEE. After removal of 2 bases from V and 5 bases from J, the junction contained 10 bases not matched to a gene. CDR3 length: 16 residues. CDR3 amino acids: CASSVFGGGGQDTQYF. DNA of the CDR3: TGTGCCAGCAGCGTTTTTGGTGGCGGGGGGCAAGATACGCAGTATTTT.

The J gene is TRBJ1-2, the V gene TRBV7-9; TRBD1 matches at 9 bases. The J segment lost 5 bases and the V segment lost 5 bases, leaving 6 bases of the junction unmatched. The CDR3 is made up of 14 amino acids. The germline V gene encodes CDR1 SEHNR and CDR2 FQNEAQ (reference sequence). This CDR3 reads CASSPGQGMYGYTF. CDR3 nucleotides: TGTGCCAGCAGCCCCGGACAGGGGATGTATGGCTACACCTTC.

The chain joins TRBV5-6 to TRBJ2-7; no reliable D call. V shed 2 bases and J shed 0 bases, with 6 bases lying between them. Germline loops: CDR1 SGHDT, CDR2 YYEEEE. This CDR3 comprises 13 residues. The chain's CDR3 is CASSFISSYEQYV. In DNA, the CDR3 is TGTGCCAGCAGCTTTATAAGCTCCTACGAGCAGTACGTC.

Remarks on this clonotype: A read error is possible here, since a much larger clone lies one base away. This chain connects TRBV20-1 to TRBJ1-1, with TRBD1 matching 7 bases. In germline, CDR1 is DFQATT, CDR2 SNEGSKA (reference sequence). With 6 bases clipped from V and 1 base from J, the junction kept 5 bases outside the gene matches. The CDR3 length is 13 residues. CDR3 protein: CSAPGQRNTEAFF. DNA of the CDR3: TGCAGTGCCCCGGGACAGAGGAACACTGAAGCTTTCTTT.

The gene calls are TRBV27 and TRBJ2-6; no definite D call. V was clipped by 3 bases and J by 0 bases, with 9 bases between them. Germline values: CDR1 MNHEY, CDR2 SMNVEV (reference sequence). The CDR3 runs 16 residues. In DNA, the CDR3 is TGTGCCAGCAGTTTCCTCGACACCTCTGGGGCCAACGTCCTGACTTTC. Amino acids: CASSFLDTSGANVLTF.

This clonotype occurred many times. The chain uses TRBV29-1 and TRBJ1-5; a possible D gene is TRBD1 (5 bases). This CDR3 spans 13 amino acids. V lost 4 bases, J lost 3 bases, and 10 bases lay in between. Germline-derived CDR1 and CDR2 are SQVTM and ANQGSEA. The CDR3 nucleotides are TGCAGCGTTGGAGGCAGGGACAATCAGCCCCAGCATTTT. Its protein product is CSVGGRDNQPQHF.

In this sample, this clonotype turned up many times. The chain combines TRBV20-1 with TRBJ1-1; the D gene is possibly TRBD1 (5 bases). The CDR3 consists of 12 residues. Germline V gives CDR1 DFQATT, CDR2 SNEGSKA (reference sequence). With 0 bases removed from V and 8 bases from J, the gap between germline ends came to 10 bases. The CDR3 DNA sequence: TGCAGTGCTAGAGATAGGGGTCACGAAGCTTTCTTT. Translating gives CSARDRGHEAFF.

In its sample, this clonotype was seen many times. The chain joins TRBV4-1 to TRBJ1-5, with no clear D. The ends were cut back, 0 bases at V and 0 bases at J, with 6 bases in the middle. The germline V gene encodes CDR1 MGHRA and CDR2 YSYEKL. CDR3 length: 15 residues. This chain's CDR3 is CASSQESPSNQPQHF. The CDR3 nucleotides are TGCGCCAGCAGCCAAGAATCCCCTAGCAATCAGCCCCAGCATTTT.

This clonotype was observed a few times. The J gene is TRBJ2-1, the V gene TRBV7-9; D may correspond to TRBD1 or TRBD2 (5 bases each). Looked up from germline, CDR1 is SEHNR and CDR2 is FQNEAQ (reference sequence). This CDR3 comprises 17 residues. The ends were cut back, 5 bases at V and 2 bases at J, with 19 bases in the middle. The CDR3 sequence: CASSTSSGTSTYNEQFF. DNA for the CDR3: TGTGCCAGCAGCACCAGCTCCGGGACGTCAACCTACAATGAGCAGTTCTTC.

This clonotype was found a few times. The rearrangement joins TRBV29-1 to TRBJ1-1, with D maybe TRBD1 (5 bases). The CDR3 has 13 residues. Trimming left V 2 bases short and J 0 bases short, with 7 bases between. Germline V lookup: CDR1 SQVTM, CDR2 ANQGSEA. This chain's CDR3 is CSVELTVNTEAFF. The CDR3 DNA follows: TGCAGCGTTGAATTGACAGTGAACACTGAAGCTTTCTTT.

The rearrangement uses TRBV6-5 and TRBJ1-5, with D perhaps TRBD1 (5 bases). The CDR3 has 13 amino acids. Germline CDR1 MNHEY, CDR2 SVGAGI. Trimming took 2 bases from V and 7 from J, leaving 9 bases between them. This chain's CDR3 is CASSYGGGQPQHF. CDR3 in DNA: TGTGCCAGCAGTTACGGCGGGGGACAGCCCCAGCATTTT.